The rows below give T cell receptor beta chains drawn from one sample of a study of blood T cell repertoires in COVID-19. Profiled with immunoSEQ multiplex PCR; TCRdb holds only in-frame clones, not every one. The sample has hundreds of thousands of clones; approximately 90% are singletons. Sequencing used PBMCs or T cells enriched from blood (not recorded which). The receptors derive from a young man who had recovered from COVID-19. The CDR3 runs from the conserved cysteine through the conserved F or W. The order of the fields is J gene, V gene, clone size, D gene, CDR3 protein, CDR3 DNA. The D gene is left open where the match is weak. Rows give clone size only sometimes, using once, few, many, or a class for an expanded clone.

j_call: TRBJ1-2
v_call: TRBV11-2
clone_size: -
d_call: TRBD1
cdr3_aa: CASSPGDRAYGYTF
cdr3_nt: TGTGCCAGCAGCCCGGGGGACAGGGCCTATGGCTACACCTTC

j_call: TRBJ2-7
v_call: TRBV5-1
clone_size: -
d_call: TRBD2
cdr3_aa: CASSLGRLAGGIYEQYF
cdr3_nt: TGCGCCAGCAGCTTGGGACGACTAGCGGGAGGGATATACGAGCAGTACTTC

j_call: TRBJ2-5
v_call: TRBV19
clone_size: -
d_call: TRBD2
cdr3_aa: CASSILAGGKETQYF
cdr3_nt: TGTGCCAGTAGTATCCTAGCGGGGGGGAAAGAGACCCAGTACTTC

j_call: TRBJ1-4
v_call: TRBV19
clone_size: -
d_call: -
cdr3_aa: CASSSGATGEKLFF
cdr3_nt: TGTGCCAGTAGTTCTGGGGCGACAGGTGAAAAACTGTTTTTT

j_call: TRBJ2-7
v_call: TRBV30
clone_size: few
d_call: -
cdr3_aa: CAWTAGHPYEQYF
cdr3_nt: TGTGCCTGGACCGCAGGCCACCCCTACGAGCAGTACTTC

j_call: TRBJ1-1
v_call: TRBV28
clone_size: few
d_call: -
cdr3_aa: CASSRADMNTEAFF
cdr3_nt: TGTGCCAGCAGTCGTGCAGACATGAACACTGAAGCTTTCTTT

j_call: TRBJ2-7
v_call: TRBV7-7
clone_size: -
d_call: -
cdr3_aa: CASSLRQGAPYEQYF
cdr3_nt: TGTGCTAGCAGCCTGCGCCAGGGCGCTCCCTACGAGCAGTACTTC

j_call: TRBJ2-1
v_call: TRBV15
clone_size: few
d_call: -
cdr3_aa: CATRGGSIYNEQFF
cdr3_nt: TGTGCCACCAGAGGCGGGTCCATCTACAATGAGCAGTTCTTC

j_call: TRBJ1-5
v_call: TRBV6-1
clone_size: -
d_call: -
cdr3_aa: CASSDIRQYNQPQHF
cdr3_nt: TGTGCCAGCAGTGACATAAGACAGTACAATCAGCCCCAGCATTTT

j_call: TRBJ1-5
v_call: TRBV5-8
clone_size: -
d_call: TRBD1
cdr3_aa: CASSFRTGHNQPQHF
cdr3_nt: TGTGCCAGCAGCTTCCGGACAGGCCACAATCAGCCCCAGCATTTT

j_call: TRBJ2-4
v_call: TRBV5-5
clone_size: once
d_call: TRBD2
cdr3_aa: CASSLTGGAYIQYF
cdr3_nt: TGTGCCAGCAGCTTAACCGGGGGGGCCTACATTCAGTACTTC

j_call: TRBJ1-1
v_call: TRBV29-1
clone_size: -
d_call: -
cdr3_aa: CSVIRGSDTEAFF
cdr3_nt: TGCAGCGTTATTCGGGGATCGGACACTGAAGCTTTCTTT

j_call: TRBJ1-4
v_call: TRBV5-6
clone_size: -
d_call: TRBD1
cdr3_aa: CASSLTPTGRNEKLFF
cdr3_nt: TGTGCCAGCAGCTTAACCCCGACAGGGAGAAACGAAAAACTGTTTTTT

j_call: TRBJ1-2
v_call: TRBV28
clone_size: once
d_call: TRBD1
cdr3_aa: CASRETGGMYGYTF
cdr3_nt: TGTGCCAGCAGGGAGACAGGGGGCATGTATGGCTACACCTTC

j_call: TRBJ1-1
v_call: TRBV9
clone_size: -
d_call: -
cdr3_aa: CASSASGGGTEAFF
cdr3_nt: TGTGCCAGCAGCGCCTCGGGGGGGGGCACTGAAGCTTTCTTT

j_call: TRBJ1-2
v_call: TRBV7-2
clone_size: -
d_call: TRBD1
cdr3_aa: CASSTGQGLAYGYTF
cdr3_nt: TGTGCCAGCAGCACGGGACAGGGCCTAGCCTATGGCTACACCTTC

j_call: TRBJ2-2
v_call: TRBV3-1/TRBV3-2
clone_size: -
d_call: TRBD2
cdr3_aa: CASSHPSSGGPAGELFF
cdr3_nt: TGTGCCAGCAGCCACCCCTCTAGCGGGGGGCCCGCCGGGGAGCTGTTTTTT

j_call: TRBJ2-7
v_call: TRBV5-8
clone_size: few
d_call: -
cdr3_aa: CASSLDWFSYEQYF
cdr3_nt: TGTGCCAGCAGCTTGGACTGGTTTTCCTACGAGCAGTACTTC

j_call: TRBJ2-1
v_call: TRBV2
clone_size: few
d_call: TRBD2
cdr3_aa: CASSGTSAYNEQFF
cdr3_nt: TGTGCCAGCAGTGGGACTAGTGCCTACAATGAGCAGTTCTTC

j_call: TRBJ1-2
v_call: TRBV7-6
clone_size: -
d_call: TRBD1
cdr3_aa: CASSLQTGGLHGYTF
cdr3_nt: TGTGCCAGCAGCCTCCAGACAGGGGGACTGCATGGCTACACCTTC

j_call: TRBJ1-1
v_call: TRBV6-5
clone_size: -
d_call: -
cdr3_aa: CASSYGQRNTEAFF
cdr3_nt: TGTGCCAGCAGTTACGGACAGCGCAACACTGAAGCTTTCTTT

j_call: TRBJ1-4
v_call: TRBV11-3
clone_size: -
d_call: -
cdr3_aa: CASSLDGGGEKLFF
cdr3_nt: TGTGCCAGCAGCTTAGATGGGGGAGGTGAAAAACTGTTTTTT

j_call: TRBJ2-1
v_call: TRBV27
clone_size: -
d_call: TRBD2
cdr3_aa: CASSLRLAGVSYNEQFF
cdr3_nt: TGTGCCAGCAGTTTGAGACTAGCGGGAGTCTCCTACAATGAGCAGTTCTTC

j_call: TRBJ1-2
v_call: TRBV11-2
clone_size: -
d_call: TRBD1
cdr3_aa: CASSGQGWDNYGYTF
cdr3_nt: TGTGCCAGCAGCGGACAGGGTTGGGATAACTATGGCTACACCTTC

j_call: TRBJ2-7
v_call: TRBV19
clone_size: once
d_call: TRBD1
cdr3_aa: CASSIPTGENYEQYF
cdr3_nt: TGTGCCAGTAGTATACCAACAGGGGAAAACTACGAGCAGTACTTC

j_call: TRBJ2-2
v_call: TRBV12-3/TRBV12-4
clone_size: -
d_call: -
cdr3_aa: CASSPDTTGELFF
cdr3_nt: TGTGCCAGCAGCCCAGACACCACCGGGGAGCTGTTTTTT

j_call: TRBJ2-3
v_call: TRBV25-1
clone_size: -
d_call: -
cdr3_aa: CASSEFERPTDTQYF
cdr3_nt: TGTGCCAGCAGTGAATTCGAGCGGCCCACAGATACGCAGTATTTT

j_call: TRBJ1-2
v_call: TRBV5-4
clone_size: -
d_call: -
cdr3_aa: CASSLALEQNYGYTF
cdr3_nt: TGTGCCAGCAGCTTGGCCCTAGAGCAAAACTATGGCTACACCTTC

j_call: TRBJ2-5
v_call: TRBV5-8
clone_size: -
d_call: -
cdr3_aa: CASSPQGRRETQYF
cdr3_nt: TGTGCCAGCAGCCCTCAGGGGCGTCGGGAGACCCAGTACTTC

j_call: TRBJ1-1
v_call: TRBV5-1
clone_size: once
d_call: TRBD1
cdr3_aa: CASSFDRGDTEAFF
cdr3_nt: TGCGCCAGCAGCTTCGACAGGGGAGACACTGAAGCTTTCTTT

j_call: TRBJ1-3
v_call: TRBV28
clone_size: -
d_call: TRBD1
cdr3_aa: CASSLPRQGWGNTIYF
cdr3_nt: TGTGCCAGCAGTTTACCAAGACAGGGGTGGGGAAACACCATATATTTT